A single TCR beta chain is shown here with its context. This record belongs to a study of Graves' ophthalmopathy and Graves' hyperthyroidism. Trimming cost V 5 bases and J 6 bases, with 20 bases left between them. Germline V gene lookup returns CDR1 MNHEY and CDR2 SVGEGT. The CDR3 length is 16 residues. Using RNA transcripts, the TCR beta CDR3 regions were amplified. First-round RT-PCR relied on HTBI primers, and a second-round multiplex PCR came next. TCRdb used MiXCR to reprocess the multiplex PCR reads, holding one entry per CDR3 protein. In the table there are over a million distinct CDR3 sequences, roughly 35% of which are singletons.

The receptor's source is an adult man with Graves' hyperthyroidism. V and J are TRBV6-2 or TRBV6-3 and TRBJ1-5; D gene uncertain. The sequenced sample consisted of peripheral blood or thyroid tissue (not recorded which). DNA for the CDR3: TGTGCCAGCAGTACCTTGGCCACGAGCCGGGGTCAGCCCCAGCATTTT. It specifies CASSTLATSRGQPQHF.